This T cell receptor beta chain stems from a study of type 1 and type 2 diabetes patients (dated by TCRdb to between 2015 and 2016). For the wider study: Nine type 1 diabetes patients, a few type 2 diabetes patients and six or seven nondiabetic controls, all recruited in China, made up the cohort. Throughout the study, CD4 or CD8 MicroBeads on MACS columns were used to positively select CD4+ and CD8+ T cells from PBMCs. A total of 18,976,912 paired-end reads were generated across the whole study. TCRbeta repertoires were profiled by high-throughput sequencing in the study to compare type 1 diabetes, type 2 diabetes and nondiabetic individuals. Type 2 diabetes patients served as a disease comparison group for the type 1 diabetes patients. Comparing roughly 20-cycle and approximately 23-cycle amplification showed similar V gene usage, suggesting similar primer efficiencies and random PCR bias. TCRbeta libraries were sequenced paired-end on Illumina HiSeq 2000 or MiSeq instruments. On the study overall, not on this receptor specifically: Because only a limited number of T2D and control samples were sequenced, some T1D-only HECs might also be present in more T2D or control samples. In both CD4+ and CD8+ T cells, type 2 diabetes repertoires were highly diverse, with diversity significantly greater than that of type 1 diabetes repertoires. Only a few highly-expanded CD4+ clones (median one) were found in type 2 diabetes patients, and these clones made up a median approximately 4.2% of reads. V and J gene usage patterns of type 2 diabetes and control samples were highly correlated, averaging approximately 0.97 between samples. The study groups were not matched for age and gender, which could bias interpretation.

The instrument was an Illumina MiSeq. Genomic DNA from sorted T cell subsets was used as template for TCRbeta CDR3 amplification. Multiplex PCR with 30 forward and 13 reverse primers amplified the TCRbeta CDR3 region. After the PCR products were purified with AMPure XP beads, a second PCR of around 27 cycles was run to add indices and adaptors. Libraries were gel-purified using the QIAquick Gel Extraction Kit before sequencing. In the paper's pipeline: Paired-end reads were merged with FLASH and aligned to IMGT V, D and J germline references using IgBLAST. Reads with below 70% alignment identity to germline references were discarded, leaving some 10 million reads study-wide. IMGT definitions were followed to assign CDR3 boundaries, reading frame and productivity. A highly-expanded clone was defined as any clone making up 1% or more of reads, and normalized Shannon entropy served as the measure of diversity. Unpaired two-tailed t-tests were used to test group differences in Shannon entropy. TCRdb trimmed the raw reads at Q25, called clones with MiXCR and kept productive beta chains. Identical CDR3 protein sequences are pooled into one entry, listed with their most common genes and DNA. The V and J calls follow TCRdb's processing rather than the paper's. In all, the sample holds approximately 260,000 distinct CDR3 sequences, and roughly 48% of those were seen once. Roughly an eighth of the sample is in the top ten clones.

Every diabetic patient fulfilled standard classification criteria for type 1 or type 2 diabetes, and glucose and C-peptide were measured using WHO-recommended methods. Donors were excluded if they had other autoimmune diseases or infections within the previous four weeks. From each participant, 7.5 to 10 milliliters of peripheral blood were collected. PBMCs were isolated with LymphoPrep density separation. The CDR3, cysteine through phenylalanine, is 11 amino acids long. The retained sequence is limited to the CDR3, 33 bases, with the frame set at the first base. V gives up 2 bases and J gives up 7 bases, and the segment between their germline ends measures 2 bases. CDR1 ENHRY and CDR2 SYGVKD were looked up in the germline V gene. This clonotype was observed once. Its antigen is not yet known. Qualities for individual bases were not recorded, and no much larger clone is one base off. Resting on one read, the evidence is weak.

Sequenced: peripheral blood mononuclear cells (PBMCs). Rearrangement joined TRBV10-3 to TRBJ2-2, with an unclear D gene assignment. This receptor was taken from a man aged 18 to 35 with type 2 diabetes. The nucleotide sequence reads TGTGCCATCAGTGAGGACGGGGAGCTGTTTTTT. Translated, this is CAISEDGELFF.